This TCR beta chain was sequenced for a study of control samples from healthy donors and cancer patients. Sequencing used immunoSEQ multiplex PCR; TCRdb keeps in-frame clones, though not all of them. The table lists around 130,000 clones, roughly 90% of them singletons, with around 6.9% in the top ten. Trimming removed 9 bases at V and 0 bases at J, with 19 bases between. Germline lookup yields CDR1 MDHEN and CDR2 SYDVKM. The CDR3 is 16 amino acids. The V and J genes are TRBV28 and TRBJ2-3; a weak D match, TRBD1 (5 bases). This clonotype originated in a man in his forties or fifties with head and neck cancer. The specimen sequenced was PBMCs. The CDR3 is CASQGADTASTDTQYF. CDR3 DNA sequence: TGTGCCAGTCAAGGGGCGGACACTGCTAGCACAGATACGCAGTATTTT.